One sample yielded the 29 T cell receptor beta chains listed below, sequenced in a study of identical twins. One entry per CDR3 protein, called by TCRdb with MiXCR from the 5' RACE reads. The sample lists 1.5 million to 2 million distinct CDR3 sequences; less than 35% were seen once. What was sequenced was cord blood. Source of these receptors: a newborn girl in good health.

The chain combines TRBV20-1 with TRBJ2-1; D remains ambiguous. CDR1 and CDR2 (germline): DFQATT, SNEGSKA (reference sequence). The germline V and J ends were trimmed by 3 bases and 5 bases, with 17 bases remaining between them. CDR3 size: 15 residues. CDR3 nucleotide sequence: TGCAGTGCTAGTTCCGTACTAACCCCCCACAATGAGCAGTTCTTC. Encoded protein: CSASSVLTPHNEQFF.

V is TRBV19 and J is TRBJ2-3; 11 bases are shared with TRBD2. The germline CDR1 and CDR2 sequences are LNHDA and SQIVND (reference sequence). After removal of 5 bases from V and 3 bases from J, the junction contained 7 bases not matched to a gene. The CDR3 length is 16 residues. CDR3 DNA: TGTGCCAGTAGTGCCACTAGCGGGGGATTGACAGATACGCAGTATTTT. It codes for CASSATSGGLTDTQYF.

The rearrangement links TRBV20-1 to TRBJ1-6; 8 bases are shared with TRBD1. This CDR3 is built from 15 residues. CDR1 and CDR2 from the germline V gene are DFQATT and SNEGSKA (reference sequence). Unmatched junction bases numbered 6, after V lost 3 bases and J lost 5 bases. CDR3: CSASRGRLHNSPLHF. The CDR3 DNA sequence: TGCAGTGCTAGCAGGGGGCGACTCCATAATTCACCCCTCCACTTT.

The chain joins TRBV20-1 to TRBJ1-6; 8 nucleotides align to TRBD1. CDR1 is DFQATT, CDR2 SNEGSKA, per germline (reference sequence). The CDR3 has 13 residues. Unmatched junction bases numbered 9, after V lost 6 bases and J lost 11 bases. In DNA form, the CDR3 reads TGCAGTGCCCTGGACAGGGAGAGTCCACCCCTCCACTTT. This translates into CSALDRESPPLHF.

A few counts support this clonotype. The CDR3 DNA is TGTGCCATCAGTGAGGGGACCTTAGGCGATGAGCAGTTCTTC. Translating gives CAISEGTLGDEQFF. This chain uses TRBV10-3 with TRBJ2-1; D possibly matches TRBD1 or TRBD2 (5 bases each). Trimming pared 2 bases from V and 8 bases from J, leaving 13 bases between. The CDR3 is made up of 14 amino acids. CDR1 is ENHRY and CDR2 is SYGVKD in the germline V gene.

The genes are TRBV4-2 and TRBJ2-1, with 10 bases matching TRBD2. The CDR3 runs 14 residues. J was trimmed by 5 bases and V by 7 bases; bases with no gene match: 5. The germline CDR1 and CDR2 sequences are LGHNA and YNFKEQ. The chain's CDR3 is CASTASGRDNEQFF. Written as DNA, the CDR3 is TGTGCCAGCACCGCTAGCGGGAGAGACAATGAGCAGTTCTTC.

This clonotype was found many times. The V gene is TRBV29-1, the J gene TRBJ2-1; D gene ambiguous. Germline CDR1 SQVTM, CDR2 ANQGSEA. This CDR3 comprises 10 residues. Trimming stripped 8 bases from V and 4 bases from J, with 6 bases between. The CDR3, as DNA: TGCAGCACCCGATACAATGAGCAGTTCTTC. Protein product: CSTRYNEQFF.

The rearrangement uses TRBV5-8 and TRBJ2-1; D is uncertain. V lost 4 bases and J 3 bases, leaving 20 bases between the germline ends. In germline, CDR1 is SGHTS, CDR2 YDEGEE. This CDR3 has 17 amino acids. This chain's CDR3 is CASSPRVFISDYNEQFF. CDR3 in DNA: TGTGCCAGCAGCCCTCGGGTTTTTATATCCGACTACAATGAGCAGTTCTTC.

This clonotype has at least ten counts. This rearrangement joins TRBV2 to TRBJ1-5; 7 nucleotides line up with TRBD1. Germline lookup yields CDR1 SNHLY and CDR2 FYNNEI. CDR3 length: 15 residues. The ends lost 2 bases at V and 2 bases at J; junction bases unmatched: 3. The CDR3 spells CASSEPTGGNQPQHF. CDR3 in DNA: TGTGCCAGCAGTGAACCCACAGGGGGCAATCAGCCCCAGCATTTT.

The chain couples TRBV27 to TRBJ2-7; weak D call: TRBD1 (6 bases). This CDR3 has 16 residues. Germline V lookup: CDR1 MNHEY, CDR2 SMNVEV (reference sequence). V dropped 0 bases and J dropped 7 bases, with 19 bases sitting between them. The CDR3 loop is CASSLSNLTGYNEQYF. DNA for the CDR3: TGTGCCAGCAGTTTATCGAACCTGACAGGCTATAATGAGCAGTACTTC.

In its sample, this clonotype was seen a few times. This rearrangement joins TRBV29-1 to TRBJ1-2, with no clear D. This CDR3 has 12 residues. Germline CDR1 and CDR2: SQVTM and ANQGSEA. With 4 bases removed from V and 0 bases from J, the gap between germline ends came to 6 bases. The CDR3 reads CSVGSANYGYTF. DNA of the CDR3: TGCAGCGTTGGAAGCGCTAACTATGGCTACACCTTC.

This clonotype was found many times. The V call is TRBV2, the J call TRBJ2-3; either TRBD1 or TRBD2 may supply D (5 bases each). This CDR3 has 19 amino acids. The V and J ends lost 0 bases and 0 bases respectively, with 19 bases between them. The germline CDR1 and CDR2 sequences are SNHLY and FYNNEI. Here the CDR3 reads CASSEALTLGRISTDTQYF. The CDR3 bases are TGTGCCAGCAGTGAAGCGCTCACACTGGGACGGATTAGCACAGATACGCAGTATTTT. The full variable domain, in which reference TRBV2 and TRBJ2-3 provide the parts outside the CDR3, is EPEVTQTPSHQVTQMGQEVILRCVPISNHLYFYWYRQILGQKVEFLVSFYNNEISEKSEIFDDQFSVERPDGSNFTLKIRSTKLEDSAMYFCASSEALTLGRISTDTQYFGPGTRLTVL.

The J gene is TRBJ1-1, the V gene TRBV29-1; the D gene is possibly TRBD1 (5 bases). V was pared by 3 bases and J by 10 bases, with 18 bases between. Germline V gene sequence: CDR1 SQVTM, CDR2 ANQGSEA. CDR3 length equals 13 residues. CDR3 in DNA: TGCAGCGTTGATGTCGATGGTCAGGGTGGAGCTTTCTTT. Protein product: CSVDVDGQGGAFF.

This clonotype has a count of ten or more. CDR3 bases: TGCGCCAGCAGCTTGTCTCGGTCCCAAGAGACCCAGTACTTC. It specifies CASSLSRSQETQYF. The chain recombines TRBV5-1 with TRBJ2-5; D is unclear. CDR1 and CDR2 (germline): SGHRS, YFSETQ. The CDR3 contains 14 residues. The V gene lost 1 base and the J gene lost 1 base, with 8 bases spanning the gap.

Notes on this clonotype: A much larger clonotype is one base distant, so this may be a read error. The chain couples TRBV4-1 to TRBJ2-5, with 7 bases lining up with TRBD2. Germline loops: CDR1 MGHRA, CDR2 YSYEKL. J lost 11 bases, V lost 2 bases, and 11 bases had no gene match. The CDR3 is 14 amino acids. CDR3 in DNA: TGCGCCAGCAGCCAACTGACTAGCTCGAATGAGCAGTACTTC. Its protein product is CASSQLTSSNEQYF.

In its sample, this clonotype was seen a few times. The chain couples TRBV20-1 to TRBJ2-1; D uncertain. V lost 4 bases to trimming and J lost 0 bases, with 13 bases between them. The CDR3 length is 15 residues. CDR1 and CDR2 (germline): DFQATT, SNEGSKA (reference sequence). CDR3 in amino acids: CSATGPIGSYNEQFF. In DNA, the CDR3 is TGCAGTGCTACCGGTCCAATTGGCTCCTACAATGAGCAGTTCTTC.

The table lists this clonotype with a few counts. The chain links TRBV20-1 to TRBJ2-5, with 7 nucleotides matching TRBD2. V lost 0 bases to trimming and J lost 0 bases; unmatched junction nucleotides: 4. This CDR3 has 15 amino acids. Germline CDR1 DFQATT, CDR2 SNEGSKA (reference sequence). The CDR3 nucleotides read TGCAGTGCTAGAGATGTTAGCGGGTACCAAGAGACCCAGTACTTC. Amino acid sequence: CSARDVSGYQETQYF.

The sample holds many counts of this clonotype. The rearrangement uses TRBV28 and TRBJ2-3; 9 positions agree with TRBD1. The CDR3 covers 17 residues. J gave up 3 bases and V 4 bases, and 11 bases lay outside the gene matches. In germline, CDR1 is MDHEN, CDR2 SYDVKM. CDR3 DNA: TGTGCCAGCAGTTACCCCCACAGGGGGCAATTAACAGATACGCAGTATTTT. Translating gives CASSYPHRGQLTDTQYF. Variable domain in full (rest from reference TRBV28 and TRBJ2-3): DVKVTQSSRYLVKRTGEKVFLECVQDMDHENMFWYRQDPGLGLRLIYFSYDVKMKEKGDIPEGYSVSREKKERFSLILESASTNQTSMYLCASSYPHRGQLTDTQYFGPGTRLTVL.

In its sample, this clonotype was seen a few times. This chain joins TRBV12-3 or TRBV12-4 and TRBJ2-1; maybe TRBD1 (6 bases). This CDR3 spans 13 amino acids. V lost 6 bases, J lost 7 bases, and 13 bases lay in between. CDR3 amino acids: CASRGTGNNEQFF. Written as DNA, the CDR3 is TGTGCCAGCAGAGGAACAGGGAATAATGAGCAGTTCTTC.

This clonotype has a count of ten or more. The chain is built from TRBV20-1 and TRBJ2-1; D gene ambiguous. CDR1 and CDR2 from the germline V gene are DFQATT and SNEGSKA (reference sequence). Trimming cost V 0 bases and J 7 bases, with 13 bases left between them. The CDR3 spans 14 residues. This chain's CDR3 is CSARDDFPLNEQFF. CDR3 sequence (DNA): TGCAGTGCTAGAGATGACTTTCCTCTGAATGAGCAGTTCTTC.

The chain combines TRBV20-1 with TRBJ2-3; no firm D call. In germline, CDR1 is DFQATT, CDR2 SNEGSKA (reference sequence). This CDR3 is built from 12 residues. CDR3 sequence: CSVSDSTDTQYF. DNA for the CDR3: TGCAGCGTCAGCGATAGCACAGATACGCAGTATTTT.

The table lists this clonotype with a count of one. The chain employs TRBV5-1 and TRBJ2-1, with D perhaps assigned TRBD1 or TRBD2 (5 bases each). Trimming stripped 4 bases from V and 8 bases from J, with 16 bases between. The CDR3 extends over 14 amino acids. CDR1 and CDR2 from the germline V gene are SGHRS and YFSETQ. In DNA form, the CDR3 reads TGCGCCAGCAGCCGGGACCGGGCGGACGATGAGCAGTTCTTC. As protein: CASSRDRADDEQFF. Complete variable domain (other parts from reference TRBV5-1 and TRBJ2-1): KAGVTQTPRYLIKTRGQQVTLSCSPISGHRSVSWYQQTPGQGLQFLFEYFSETQRNKGNFPGRFSGRQFSNSRSEMNVSTLELGDSALYLCASSRDRADDEQFFGPGTRLTVL.

Only a few counts were recorded for this clonotype. The V and J genes are TRBV6-1 and TRBJ1-1; D is possibly TRBD1 (6 bases). Germline CDR1 is MNHNS and CDR2 is SASEGT. Trimming took off 6 bases at V and 7 bases at J, with 15 bases between the two ends. This CDR3 has 13 amino acids. The CDR3 loop reads CASRWGQDIEAFF. CDR3 DNA sequence: TGTGCCAGCAGGTGGGGGCAGGATATTGAAGCTTTCTTT.

The rearrangement uses TRBV6-6 and TRBJ2-5; D ambiguous. From germline, CDR1 is MNHNY and CDR2 SVGAGI (reference sequence). Trimming removed 6 bases from V and 5 bases from J, with 16 bases in between. The CDR3 runs to 14 residues. The DNA for the CDR3 is TGTGCCAGCAGACCCAAACGGGTGGAGGAGACCCAGTACTTC. It translates to CASRPKRVEETQYF.

This clonotype was recorded at least ten times. The V call is TRBV7-2, the J call TRBJ1-2; 7 bases fit TRBD1. CDR1 is SGHTA and CDR2 is FQGNSA in the germline V gene. CDR3 size: 14 residues. V was pared by 3 bases and J by 2 bases, with 3 bases of the junction left unmatched. The CDR3 region is CASSFDRENYGYTF. The DNA for the CDR3 is TGTGCCAGCAGCTTTGACAGGGAAAACTATGGCTACACCTTC.

The chain combines TRBV4-2 with TRBJ2-7; 11 bases line up with TRBD1. The J call may be mistaken, given a closer DNA end match to TRBJ2-5. Germline CDR1 reads LGHNA; CDR2 reads YNFKEQ. This CDR3 has 15 residues. The CDR3 coding sequence is TGTGCCAGCAGCCAACCCGGGACAGGGGGAGAGACCCAGTACTTC. This encodes CASSQPGTGGETQYF.

This clonotype was seen more than once but under ten times. This rearrangement joins TRBV6-5 to TRBJ1-6, with D perhaps TRBD1 (6 bases). V lost 4 bases to trimming and J lost 7 bases, with 14 bases between them. The CDR3 runs 15 residues. Germline V gives CDR1 MNHEY, CDR2 SVGAGI. The CDR3 spells CASSSSYRENSPLHF. The CDR3 region has the DNA TGTGCCAGCAGTTCCTCATACAGGGAGAATTCACCCCTCCACTTT.

Only a few counts were recorded for this clonotype. V is TRBV28 and J is TRBJ2-3, with 8 positions matching TRBD1. CDR3 length equals 16 residues. With 4 bases clipped from V and 2 bases from J, the junction kept 8 bases outside the gene matches. Germline V gene lookup returns CDR1 MDHEN and CDR2 SYDVKM. CDR3 region: CASSSPGGGFTDTQYF. CDR3 DNA: TGTGCCAGCAGTTCCCCAGGGGGCGGATTCACAGATACGCAGTATTTT.

This clonotype was counted between two and nine times. The chain employs TRBV20-1 and TRBJ2-7; 8 bases are shared with TRBD2. The CDR3 length is 16 residues. Germline-derived CDR1 and CDR2 are DFQATT and SNEGSKA (reference sequence). V trimming: 5 bases; J trimming: 7 bases; junction bases outside the gene matches: 19. The CDR3 DNA sequence: TGCAGTGCTTCGCCGACTAGCGTCGTTTTTAGCAATGAGCAGTACTTC. It is translated as CSASPTSVVFSNEQYF.